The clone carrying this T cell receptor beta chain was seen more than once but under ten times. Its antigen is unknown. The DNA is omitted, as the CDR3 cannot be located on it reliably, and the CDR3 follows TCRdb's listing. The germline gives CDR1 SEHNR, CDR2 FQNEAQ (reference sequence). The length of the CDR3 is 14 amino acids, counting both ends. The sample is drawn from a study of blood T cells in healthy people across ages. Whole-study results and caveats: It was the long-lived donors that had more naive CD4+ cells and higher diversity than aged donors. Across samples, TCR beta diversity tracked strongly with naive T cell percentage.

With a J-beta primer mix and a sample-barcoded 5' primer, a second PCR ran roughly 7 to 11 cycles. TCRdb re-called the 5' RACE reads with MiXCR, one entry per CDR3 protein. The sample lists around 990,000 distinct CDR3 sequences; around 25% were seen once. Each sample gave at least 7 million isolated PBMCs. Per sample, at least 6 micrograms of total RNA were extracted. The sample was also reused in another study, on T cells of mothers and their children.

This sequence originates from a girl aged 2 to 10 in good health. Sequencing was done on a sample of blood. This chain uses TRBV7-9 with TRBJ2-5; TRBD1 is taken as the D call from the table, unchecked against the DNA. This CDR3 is CASSFGQGNVYKYF.